This record covers a single TCR beta chain. Its specific antigen is unknown. Qualities for individual bases were not recorded, and no much larger clone is one base off. Each collaborating institution followed its own protocols to collect whole blood in K2EDTA tubes. Collaborator samples were shipped for TCRbeta analysis as frozen whole blood, isolated PBMCs, or DNA extracted from either sample type. The source of the sample is a study of blood T cell repertoires in COVID-19 (dated by TCRdb to between 2020 and 2021). A note on the overall study: Samples covering the acute and convalescent phases of COVID-19 were provided by collaborators in the United States, Italy and Spain. The prospective study material was composed of cDNA or gDNA derived from T cells, B-cell-depleted T cells, or PBMCs. Deeply sampled blood TCRbeta repertoires from subjects exposed to, actively infected with, or recovered from COVID-19 were included in the dataset. The repertoires were released in a freely available public database intended as a resource for research on the immune response to SARS-CoV-2. The samples were drawn from the first 160 participants of the ongoing ImmuneRACE study and from 950 to 1,500 subjects provided by 6 global collaborators. The sample metadata nearly always contained a de-identified subject ID, COVID-19 status, age in years and sex. Where available, HLA class I and class II types were taken from metadata supplied by the sample provider and were not determined by assay-based typing. The research as a whole found: How much clinical and demographic metadata was included differed by source and by participant, and the metadata was provided uncurated.

The immunoSEQ Assay, a bias-controlled multiplex PCR, was used to amplify TCRbeta CDR3 regions from genomic DNA. The study's processing was this. The number of nucleated cells in each sample was estimated by amplification of reference gene primers within the assay. To quantify the absolute abundance of each unique TCRbeta CDR3 rearrangement, sequence reads were collapsed and filtered. For each sample, productive Simpson clonality was calculated as the square root of Simpson's diversity index across productive rearrangements. TCRdb holds this immuneACCESS table with in-frame rearrangements only. Some clones are missing; in checked studies, unresolved V genes explain under half, and the rest has no known cause. V, J and clone size reflect that table, while D and trimming were determined from the DNA. This sample lists roughly 200,000 clones; around 83% were detected once. Of the sample, about 5% falls within the top ten clones.

V is cut by 1 base and J by 5 bases, and the space between the germline ends is 11 bases. The CDR3, from cysteine to phenylalanine, totals 14 residues. Just the 42-base CDR3 DNA is kept, in frame starting at base 1. The CDR1 and CDR2 encoded by the germline V gene are SGHNT and YENEEA. Material: peripheral blood. The chain couples TRBV11-3 to TRBJ2-5; no D gene call is confident. This TCR was sampled from a woman aged 80 or over with acute or convalescent COVID-19. Here is the DNA: TGTGCCAGCAGCTTAGGGGTTTTCGGGGAGACCCAGTACTTC. This translates into CASSLGVFGETQYF.